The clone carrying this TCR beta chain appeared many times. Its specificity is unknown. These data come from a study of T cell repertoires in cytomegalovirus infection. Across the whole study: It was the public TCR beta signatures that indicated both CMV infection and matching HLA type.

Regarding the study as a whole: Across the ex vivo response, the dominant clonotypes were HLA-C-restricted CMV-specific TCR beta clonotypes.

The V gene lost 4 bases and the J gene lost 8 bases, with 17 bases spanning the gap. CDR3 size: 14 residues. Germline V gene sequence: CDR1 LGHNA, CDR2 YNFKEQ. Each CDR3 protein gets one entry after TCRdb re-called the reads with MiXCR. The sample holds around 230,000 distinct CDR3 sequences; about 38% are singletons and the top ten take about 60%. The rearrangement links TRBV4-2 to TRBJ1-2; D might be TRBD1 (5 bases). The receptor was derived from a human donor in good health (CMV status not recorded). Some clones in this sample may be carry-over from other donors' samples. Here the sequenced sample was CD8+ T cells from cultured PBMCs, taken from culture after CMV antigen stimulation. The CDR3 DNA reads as TGTGCCAGCAGCCCCGCCTTCGGGGGTCGCGGCTACACCTTC. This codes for CASSPAFGGRGYTF.